This TCR beta chain was recovered during a study of blood T cell repertoires in COVID-19. Overall study context: PBMCs, B-cell-depleted T cells, or T cells were the source of the cDNA or gDNA that made up the material.

Method: immunoSEQ multiplex PCR; TCRdb's copy keeps in-frame clones and lacks some. The data show about 240,000 clones, around 87% seen once. Concerning this clone itself: A junction end diverges from the germline sequence, so it may reflect a read error.

The germline CDR1 and CDR2 sequences are SGHTS and YDEGEE. There are 16 residues in the CDR3. This clonotype originated in a man between 60 and 70 years old who had recovered from COVID-19. Sequenced: peripheral blood. This chain joins TRBV5-8 and TRBJ2-2, with D possibly being TRBD1 (5 bases). DNA for the CDR3: TGTGCCAGCAGCCTTCGGACACCGTCGAAAACCGGGGAGCTGTTTTTT. Amino acid sequence: CASSLRTPSKTGELFF. The variable domain in full, completed from reference TRBV5-8 and TRBJ2-2, reads EAGVTQSPTHLIKTRGQQATLRCSPISGHTSVYWYQQALGLGLQFLLWYDEGEERNRGNFPPRFSGRQFPNYSSELNVNALELEDSALYLCASSLRTPSKTGELFFGEGSRLTVL.